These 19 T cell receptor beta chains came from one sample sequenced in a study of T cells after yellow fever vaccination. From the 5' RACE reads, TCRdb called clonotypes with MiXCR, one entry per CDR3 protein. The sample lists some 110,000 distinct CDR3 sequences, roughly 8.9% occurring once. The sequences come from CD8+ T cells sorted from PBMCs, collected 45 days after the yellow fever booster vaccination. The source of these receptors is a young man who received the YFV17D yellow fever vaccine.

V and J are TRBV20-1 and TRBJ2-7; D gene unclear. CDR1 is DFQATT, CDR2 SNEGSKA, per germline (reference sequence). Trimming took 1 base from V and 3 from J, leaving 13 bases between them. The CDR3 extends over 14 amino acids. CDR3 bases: TGCAGTGCTAGAGCGGGCTGGAGCGACTACGAGCAGTACTTC. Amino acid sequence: CSARAGWSDYEQYF.

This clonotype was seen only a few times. The CDR3 coding sequence is TGCAGCGTCCCTCTTCCCGACAGGGCCCTCGTGGAGCAGTTCTTC. Amino acids: CSVPLPDRALVEQFF. The chain has TRBV29-1 and TRBJ2-1; 7 bases align to TRBD1. CDR3 length equals 15 residues. From germline, CDR1 is SQVTM and CDR2 ANQGSEA. Trimming removed 6 bases from V and 10 bases from J; junction bases left unmatched: 18.

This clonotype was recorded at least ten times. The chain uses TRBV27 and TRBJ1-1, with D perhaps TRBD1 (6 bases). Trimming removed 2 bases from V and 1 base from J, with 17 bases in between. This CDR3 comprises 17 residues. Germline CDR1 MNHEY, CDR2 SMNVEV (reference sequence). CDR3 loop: CASSLLQPTGQNTEAFF. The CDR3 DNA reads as TGTGCCAGCAGTTTACTCCAACCGACAGGCCAGAACACTGAAGCTTTCTTT.

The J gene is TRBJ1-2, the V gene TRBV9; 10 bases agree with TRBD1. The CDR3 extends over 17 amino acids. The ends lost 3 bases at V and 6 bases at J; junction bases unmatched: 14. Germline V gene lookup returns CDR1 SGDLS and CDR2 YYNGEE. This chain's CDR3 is CASSGTSPGTGDDGYTF. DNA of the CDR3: TGTGCCAGCAGCGGAACTAGCCCGGGGACAGGGGATGATGGCTACACCTTC.

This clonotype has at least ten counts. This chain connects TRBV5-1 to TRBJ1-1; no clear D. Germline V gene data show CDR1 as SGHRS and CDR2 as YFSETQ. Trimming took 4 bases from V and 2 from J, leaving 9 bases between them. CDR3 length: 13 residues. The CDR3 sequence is CASSNDVNTEAFF. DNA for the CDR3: TGCGCCAGCAGCAACGACGTCAACACTGAAGCTTTCTTT.

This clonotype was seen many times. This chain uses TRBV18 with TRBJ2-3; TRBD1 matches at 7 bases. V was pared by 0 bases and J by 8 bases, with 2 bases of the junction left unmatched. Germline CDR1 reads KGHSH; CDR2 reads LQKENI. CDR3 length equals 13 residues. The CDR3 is CASSPPTGSTQYF. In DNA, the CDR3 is TGTGCCAGCTCACCACCGACAGGGAGTACGCAGTATTTT. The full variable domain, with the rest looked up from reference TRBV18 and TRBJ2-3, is NAGVMQNPRHLVRRRGQEARLRCSPMKGHSHVYWYRQLPEEGLKFMVYLQKENIIDESGMPKERFSAEFPKEGPSILRIQQVVRGDSAAYFCASSPPTGSTQYFGPGTRLTVL.

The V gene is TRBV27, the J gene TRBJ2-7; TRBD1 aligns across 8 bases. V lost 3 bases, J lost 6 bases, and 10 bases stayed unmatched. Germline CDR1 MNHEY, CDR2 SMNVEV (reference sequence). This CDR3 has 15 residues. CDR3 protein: CASSLAGQAPLEQYF. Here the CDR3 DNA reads TGTGCCAGCAGTTTGGCGGGACAGGCTCCCCTCGAGCAGTACTTC.

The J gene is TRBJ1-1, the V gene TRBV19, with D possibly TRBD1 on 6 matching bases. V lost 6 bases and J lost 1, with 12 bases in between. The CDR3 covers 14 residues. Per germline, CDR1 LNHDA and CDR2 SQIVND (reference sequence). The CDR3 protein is CASSRTVSNTEAFF. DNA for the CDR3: TGTGCCAGTAGCCGGACAGTGTCGAACACTGAAGCTTTCTTT.

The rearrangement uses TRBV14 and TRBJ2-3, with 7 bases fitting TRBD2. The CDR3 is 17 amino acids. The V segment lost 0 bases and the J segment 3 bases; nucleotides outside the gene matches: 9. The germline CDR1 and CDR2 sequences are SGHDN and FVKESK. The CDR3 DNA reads TGTGCCAGCAGCCAAGACCTAGCGGTAGTGAGGACAGATACGCAGTATTTT. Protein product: CASSQDLAVVRTDTQYF. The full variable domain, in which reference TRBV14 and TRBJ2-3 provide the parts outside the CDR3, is EAGVTQFPSHSVIEKGQTVTLRCDPISGHDNLYWYRRVMGKEIKFLLHFVKESKQDESGMPNNRFLAERTGGTYSTLKVQPAELEDSGVYFCASSQDLAVVRTDTQYFGPGTRLTVL.

CDR3 DNA: TGTGCCTCCTGCCCCGGCCCTGGGACTAGCGGGAGGCTTAGCTCCTACGAGCAGTACTTC. This sequence encodes CASCPGPGTSGRLSSYEQYF. The V call is TRBV3-1, the J call TRBJ2-7; 15 nucleotides match TRBD2. Germline V gene sequence: CDR1 LGHDT, CDR2 YNNKEL (reference sequence). The CDR3 totals 20 residues. V lost 11 bases, J lost 0 bases, and 20 bases stayed unmatched.

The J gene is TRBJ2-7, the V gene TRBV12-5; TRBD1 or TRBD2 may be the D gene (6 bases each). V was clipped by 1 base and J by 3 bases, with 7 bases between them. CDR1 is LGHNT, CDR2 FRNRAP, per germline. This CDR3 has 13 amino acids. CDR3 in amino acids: CASGLEGGYEQYF. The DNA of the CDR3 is TGTGCTAGTGGTTTGGAGGGGGGCTACGAGCAGTACTTC. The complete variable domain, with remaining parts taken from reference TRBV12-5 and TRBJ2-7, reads DARVTQTPRHKVTEMGQEVTMRCQPILGHNTVFWYRQTMMQGLELLAYFRNRAPLDDSGMPKDRFSAEMPDATLATLKIQPSEPRDSAVYFCASGLEGGYEQYFGPGTRLTVT.

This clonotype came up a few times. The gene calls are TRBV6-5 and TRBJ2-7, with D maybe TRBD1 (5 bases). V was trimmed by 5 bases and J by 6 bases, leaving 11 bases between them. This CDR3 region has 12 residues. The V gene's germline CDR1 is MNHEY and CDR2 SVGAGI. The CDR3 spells CASSPAGSEQYF. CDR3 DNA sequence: TGTGCCAGCAGTCCAGCAGGGTCCGAGCAGTACTTC.

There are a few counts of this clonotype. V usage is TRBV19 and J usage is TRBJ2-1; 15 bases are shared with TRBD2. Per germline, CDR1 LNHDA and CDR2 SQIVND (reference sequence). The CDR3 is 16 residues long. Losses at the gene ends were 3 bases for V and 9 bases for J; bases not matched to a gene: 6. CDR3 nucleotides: TGTGCCAGTAGTATGGGGGGACTAGCGGGAGGTGTTGAGCAGTTCTTC. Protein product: CASSMGGLAGGVEQFF.

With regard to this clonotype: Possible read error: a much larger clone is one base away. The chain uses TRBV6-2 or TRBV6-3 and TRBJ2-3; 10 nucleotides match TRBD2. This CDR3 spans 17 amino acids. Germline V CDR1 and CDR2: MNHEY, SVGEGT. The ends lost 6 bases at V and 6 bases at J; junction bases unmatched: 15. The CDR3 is CASSLQSLAGETDTQYF. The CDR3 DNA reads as TGTGCCAGCAGCCTTCAAAGCCTAGCGGGAGAGACGGATACGCAGTATTTT.

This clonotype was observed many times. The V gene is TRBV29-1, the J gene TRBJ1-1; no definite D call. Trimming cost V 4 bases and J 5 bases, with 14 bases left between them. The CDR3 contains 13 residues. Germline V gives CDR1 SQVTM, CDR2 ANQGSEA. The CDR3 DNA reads TGCAGCGTTGGCCTCGGCAGCCAAACTGAAGCTTTCTTT. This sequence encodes CSVGLGSQTEAFF.

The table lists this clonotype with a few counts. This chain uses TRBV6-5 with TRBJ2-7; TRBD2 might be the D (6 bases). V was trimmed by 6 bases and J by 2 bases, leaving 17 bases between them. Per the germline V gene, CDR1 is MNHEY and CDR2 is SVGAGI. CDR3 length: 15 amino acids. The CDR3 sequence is CASRSGSGNPYEQYF. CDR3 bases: TGTGCCAGCAGGAGTGGTAGCGGAAACCCCTACGAGCAGTACTTC.

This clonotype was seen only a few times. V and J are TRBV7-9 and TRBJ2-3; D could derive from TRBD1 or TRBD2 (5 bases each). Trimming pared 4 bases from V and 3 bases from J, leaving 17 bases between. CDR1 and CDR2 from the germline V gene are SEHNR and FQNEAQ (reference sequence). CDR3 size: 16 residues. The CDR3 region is CASSSLRDERTDTQYF. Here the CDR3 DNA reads TGTGCCAGCAGCTCCCTCCGGGACGAGCGGACAGATACGCAGTATTTT. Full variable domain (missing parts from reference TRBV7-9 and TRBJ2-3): DTGVSQNPRHKITKRGQNVTFRCDPISEHNRLYWYRQTLGQGPEFLTYFQNEAQLEKSRLLSDRFSAERPKGSFSTLEIQRTEQGDSAMYLCASSSLRDERTDTQYFGPGTRLTVL.

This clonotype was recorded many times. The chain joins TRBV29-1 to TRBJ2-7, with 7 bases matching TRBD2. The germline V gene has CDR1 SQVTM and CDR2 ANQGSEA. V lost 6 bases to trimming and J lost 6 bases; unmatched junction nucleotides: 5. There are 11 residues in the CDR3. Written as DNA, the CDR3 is TGCAGCGTCAGGGAGGGTTCCGAGCAGTACTTC. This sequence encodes CSVREGSEQYF.

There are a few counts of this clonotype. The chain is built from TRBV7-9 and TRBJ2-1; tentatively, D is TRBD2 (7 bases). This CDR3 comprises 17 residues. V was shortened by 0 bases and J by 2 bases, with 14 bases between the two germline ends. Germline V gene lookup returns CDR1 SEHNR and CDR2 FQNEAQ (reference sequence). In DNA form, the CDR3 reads TGTGCCAGCAGCTTAGCAGGTGGGGGGGCGGCCTACAATGAGCAGTTCTTC. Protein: CASSLAGGGAAYNEQFF.